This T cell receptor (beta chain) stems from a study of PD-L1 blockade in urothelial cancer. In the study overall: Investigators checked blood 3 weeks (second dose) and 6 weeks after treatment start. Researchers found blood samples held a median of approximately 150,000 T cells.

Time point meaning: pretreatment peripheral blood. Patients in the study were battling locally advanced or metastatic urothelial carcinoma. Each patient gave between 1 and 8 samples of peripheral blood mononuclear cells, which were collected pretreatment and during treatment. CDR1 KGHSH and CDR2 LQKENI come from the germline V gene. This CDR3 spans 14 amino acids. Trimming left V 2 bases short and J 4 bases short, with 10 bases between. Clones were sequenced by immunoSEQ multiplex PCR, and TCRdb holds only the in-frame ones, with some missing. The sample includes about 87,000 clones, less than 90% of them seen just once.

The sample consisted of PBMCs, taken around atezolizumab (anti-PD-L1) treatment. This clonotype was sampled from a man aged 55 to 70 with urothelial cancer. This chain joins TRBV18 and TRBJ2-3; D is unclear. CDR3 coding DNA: TGTGCCAGCTCACCAGGGTTGGCGGCAGATACGCAGTATTTT. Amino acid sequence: CASSPGLAADTQYF.